This entry concerns a single TCR beta chain. Isolated RNA was reverse transcribed in full, so expressed TCRB transcripts were sequenced. Using immunoSEQ multiplex PCR, the repertoire was profiled, and TCRdb retains in-frame clones only, with some absent. The data show under 900,000 clones, 17% seen once. Donors underwent one heparinised blood draw, approximately 120 mL on average. Researchers reported sorting CD4+ naive, central memory, regulatory and stem cell-like memory cells via CD45RO/CCR7/CD25/CD127/CD95/CD27. The CDR3 contains 11 residues. Looked up from germline, CDR1 is MNHNS and CDR2 is SASEGT. V shed 2 bases and J shed 6 bases, with 5 bases lying between them. The data originate from a study of beta chain features in type 1 diabetes.

This receptor was identified in a woman aged 18-35 years in good health. The sample was naive CD4+ T cells from blood. The J gene is TRBJ2-7, the V gene TRBV6-1; D is uncertain. The CDR3 DNA sequence: TGTGCCAGCAGTGAACGGTCCGAGCAGTACTTC. Translated: CASSERSEQYF.